This T cell receptor (beta chain) derives from a study of molecular identifiers for immune sequencing clone quantification. The CDR3 contains 14 residues. CDR1 and CDR2 (germline): LGHNA, YSLEER. Trimming left V 1 base short and J 2 bases short, with 8 bases between. The sorting of naive CD8 T cells used the CD8+CD4-CCR7+CD45RA+ phenotype. TCRdb re-called the PCR reads with MiXCR, one entry per CDR3 protein. The sample carries under 350,000 distinct CDR3 sequences, under 25% recorded once. This chain connects TRBV4-3 to TRBJ2-5; TRBD1 is a possible D gene (5 bases). The sequence was collected from a human donor in good health. Some libraries in this study had Jurkat cell RNA spiked in. Sequenced sample: naive CD8+ T cells from blood, with Jurkat cell RNA spiked in. Subset denoted: FACS-sorted CD8+CD4-CCR7+CD45RA+ naive T cells. The CDR3 spells CASSQVTGQETQYF. In DNA form, the CDR3 reads TGCGCCAGCAGCCAAGTCACAGGTCAAGAGACCCAGTACTTC.